These 25 T cell receptor beta chains originate from one sample sequenced in a study of blood T cells in healthy people across ages. Next came a second PCR, run for about 7 to 11 cycles, which used a sample-barcoded 5' primer along with a J-beta primer mix. One entry per CDR3 protein, called by TCRdb with MiXCR from the 5' RACE reads. The data show 1.2 million to 1.5 million distinct CDR3 sequences, roughly 40% seen once. Material for sequencing was blood. The receptor set was obtained from a young woman in good health.

The V gene is TRBV5-1, the J gene TRBJ2-1; D remains ambiguous. The CDR3 is 16 amino acids. Trimming stripped 0 bases from V and 5 bases from J, with 15 bases between. Germline-derived CDR1 and CDR2 are SGHRS and YFSETQ. The chain's CDR3 is CASSLDQSRHHNEQFF. The CDR3, as DNA: TGCGCCAGCAGCTTGGACCAGTCCCGCCATCACAATGAGCAGTTCTTC.

A note on this clonotype: It is likely a read error, because the conserved phenylalanine at the end of the CDR3 is missing. The V call is TRBV24-1, the J call TRBJ2-7; D not certain. The germline V gene has CDR1 KGHDR and CDR2 SFDVKD. Trimming left V 4 bases short and J 3 bases short, with 3 bases between. The CDR3 totals 11 residues. CDR3 bases: TGTGCCACCAGTGACCGCTACGAGCAGTACTTA. This encodes CATSDRYEQYL.

This clonotype was detected only a few times. This chain connects TRBV12-3 or TRBV12-4 to TRBJ2-1; no reliable D call. V lost 5 bases and J 5 bases, leaving 10 bases between the germline ends. This CDR3 is 13 amino acids long. The CDR3 protein is CASSPQRNNEQFF. CDR3 nucleotides: TGTGCCAGCAGTCCTCAGCGAAACAATGAGCAGTTCTTC.

This clonotype was counted a few times. The rearrangement links TRBV25-1 to TRBJ2-1; TRBD2 matches 11 bases. There are 15 residues in the CDR3. Germline CDR1 MGHDK, CDR2 SYGVNS. V lost 10 bases to trimming and J lost 10 bases; unmatched junction nucleotides: 15. In DNA form, the CDR3 reads TGTGCCACCAACCCAACTAGCGGGAGTATCGCCGAGCAGTTCTTC. Encoded protein: CATNPTSGSIAEQFF. Filled out from reference TRBV25-1 and TRBJ2-1, the complete variable domain reads EADIYQTPRYLVIGTGKKITLECSQTMGHDKMYWYQQDPGMELHLIHYSYGVNSTEKGDLSSESTVSRIRTEHFPLTLESARPSHTSQYLCATNPTSGSIAEQFFGPGTRLTVL.

This clonotype was detected a few times. V and J are TRBV20-1 and TRBJ1-5; 7 nucleotides match TRBD1. The CDR3 sequence is 15 residues long. V dropped 6 bases and J dropped 5; count of bases not matched to a gene: 13. Germline V gene data show CDR1 as DFQATT and CDR2 as SNEGSKA (reference sequence). As DNA, the CDR3 is TGCAGTGCGTCCAGTTCGACAGGGTTTCATCAGCCCCAGCATTTT. It specifies CSASSSTGFHQPQHF.

In its sample, this clonotype was seen a few times. The chain employs TRBV12-3 or TRBV12-4 and TRBJ2-5, with 7 bases matching TRBD1. The CDR3 length is 15 residues. V was clipped by 7 bases and J by 5 bases; unmatched bases: 13. CDR3 coding DNA: TGTGCCAGCATCTTGGATGAGGGGGCGGTGGAGACCCAGTACTTC. This codes for CASILDEGAVETQYF.

In this sample, this clonotype turned up once. V usage is TRBV6-1 and J usage is TRBJ1-5; 7 bases line up with TRBD1. Looked up from germline, CDR1 is MNHNS and CDR2 is SASEGT. This CDR3 has 15 amino acids. V lost 5 bases to trimming and J lost 4 bases; unmatched junction nucleotides: 8. The CDR3 loop is CASSRQGLGNQPQHF. DNA of the CDR3: TGTGCCAGCAGTCGACAGGGATTGGGGAATCAGCCCCAGCATTTT.

V usage is TRBV4-1 and J usage is TRBJ2-1; 12 nucleotides agree with TRBD2. Germline assignment: CDR1 MGHRA and CDR2 YSYEKL. Trimming cost V 4 bases and J 4 bases; bases outside gene matches: 5. The CDR3 sequence is 16 residues long. CDR3 amino acids: CASSPGLAGNYNEQFF. The CDR3 nucleotides are TGCGCCAGCAGCCCCGGACTAGCGGGGAATTACAATGAGCAGTTCTTC.

This chain connects TRBV7-2 to TRBJ2-7; D remains unclear. Germline assignment: CDR1 SGHTA and CDR2 FQGNSA. Trimming shortened V by 6 bases and J by 4 bases, and 13 bases separated the two germline ends. The CDR3 extends over 13 amino acids. The DNA for the CDR3 is TGTGCCAGCAGTGCCAACCTAATATACGAGCAGTACTTC. This translates into CASSANLIYEQYF.

About this clonotype itself: One junction end disagrees with the germline gene, perhaps due to a read error. V and J are TRBV4-2 and TRBJ1-1; 8 nucleotides line up with TRBD1. From germline, CDR1 is LGHNA and CDR2 YNFKEQ. This CDR3 is 17 amino acids long. CDR3 nucleotides: TGTGCCAGCAGCCAAGAGGGACAGGTGTCGCTGAACGCTGAAGCTTTCTTT. Translating gives CASSQEGQVSLNAEAFF.

The chain uses TRBV20-1 and TRBJ1-6; the D gene is possibly TRBD1 (6 bases). The CDR3 has 15 residues. Per the germline V gene, CDR1 is DFQATT and CDR2 is SNEGSKA (reference sequence). Trimming removed 3 bases from V and 5 bases from J, with 14 bases in between. CDR3 in DNA: TGCAGTGCTAGTTCGCCAGGGGTTAATAATTCACCCCTCCACTTT. Translation gives CSASSPGVNNSPLHF.

This chain connects TRBV29-1 to TRBJ2-1, with 9 positions matching TRBD2. This CDR3 region has 12 residues. Per germline, CDR1 SQVTM and CDR2 ANQGSEA. V was clipped by 6 bases and J by 8 bases; unmatched bases: 5. The chain's CDR3 is CSVLRTSDEQFF. The CDR3 DNA reads as TGCAGCGTCCTTAGGACTAGCGATGAGCAGTTCTTC.

The chain has TRBV4-1 and TRBJ2-1; no clear D. Germline-derived CDR1 and CDR2 are MGHRA and YSYEKL. Trimming stripped 0 bases from V and 5 bases from J, with 5 bases between. There are 13 residues in the CDR3. The CDR3: CASSQERNNEQFF. Written as DNA, the CDR3 is TGCGCCAGCAGCCAAGAACGGAACAATGAGCAGTTCTTC.

The chain links TRBV11-3 to TRBJ2-3; 15 positions match TRBD2. Germline trimming cut 3 bases from V and 2 bases from J; bases unmatched to any gene: 3. CDR3 size: 17 residues. Germline CDR1 SGHNT, CDR2 YENEEA. The CDR3 DNA sequence: TGTGCCAGCAGCTTTGGACTAGCGGGGGGGAACACAGATACGCAGTATTTT. Translation gives CASSFGLAGGNTDTQYF.

As regards this clonotype: A read error may produce the germline difference seen at one junction end. The genes are TRBV12-3 or TRBV12-4 and TRBJ2-7, with D perhaps being TRBD1 or TRBD2 (5 bases each). This CDR3 has 12 amino acids. The chain's CDR3 is CVSSLMWGEQYF. In DNA form, the CDR3 reads TGTGTCAGCAGTTTAATGTGGGGGGAGCAGTACTTC.

The chain recombines TRBV27 with TRBJ1-1, with D uncertain. The length of the CDR3 is 12 residues. The germline V and J ends were trimmed by 7 bases and 5 bases, with 11 bases remaining between them. Germline-derived CDR1 and CDR2 are MNHEY and SMNVEV (reference sequence). The CDR3 DNA follows: TGTGCCAGCATGCTCGTGGGGACTGAAGCTTTCTTT. This sequence encodes CASMLVGTEAFF.

As to this clonotype: At one end, the junction sequence differs from germline, possibly due to a read error. The J gene is TRBJ2-1, the V gene TRBV3-1, with 7 positions matching TRBD1. The CDR3 runs 15 residues. The V gene's germline CDR1 is LGHDT and CDR2 YNNKEL (reference sequence). The CDR3 loop reads CAGSQSHRDRNEQFF. CDR3 DNA: TGTGCCGGCAGCCAAAGCCACCGGGACAGAAATGAGCAGTTCTTC.

The V and J genes are TRBV7-3 and TRBJ2-3, with 10 bases matching TRBD2. Germline V gene sequence: CDR1 SGHTA, CDR2 FQGTGA. V lost 5 bases and J lost 3; bases outside the gene matches: 8. The CDR3 is 16 residues long. CDR3 nucleotides: TGTGCCAGCAGCCGCGATACTAGCGGGGTAACAGATACGCAGTATTTT. Translated, it gives CASSRDTSGVTDTQYF.

This clonotype was picked up a small number of times. The chain is built from TRBV27 and TRBJ2-4, with TRBD1 matching over 9 bases. This CDR3 has 14 residues. J was trimmed by 13 bases and V by 5 bases; bases with no gene match: 12. CDR1 is MNHEY, CDR2 SMNVEV, per germline (reference sequence). CDR3 protein: CASSDPGQGREQYF. In DNA form, the CDR3 reads TGTGCCAGCAGTGATCCGGGACAGGGCCGGGAGCAGTACTTC.

J is TRBJ2-3 and V is TRBV28; 10 bases align to TRBD2. Germline loops: CDR1 MDHEN, CDR2 SYDVKM. This CDR3 is built from 16 residues. V dropped 7 bases and J dropped 5; count of bases not matched to a gene: 12. The chain's CDR3 is CASNPSGGPGGDTQYF. The DNA of the CDR3 is TGTGCCAGCAACCCTAGCGGGGGCCCCGGGGGAGATACGCAGTATTTT.

This clonotype occurred a few times. The V gene is TRBV5-1, the J gene TRBJ2-2, with 9 nucleotides matching TRBD1. This CDR3 has 17 residues. The germline V gene encodes CDR1 SGHRS and CDR2 YFSETQ. J was trimmed by 0 bases and V by 0 bases; bases with no gene match: 3. CDR3 sequence: CASSLGDRESNTGELFF. CDR3 in DNA: TGCGCCAGCAGCTTGGGGGACAGGGAATCGAACACCGGGGAGCTGTTTTTT.

V is TRBV10-3 and J is TRBJ1-2; maybe TRBD1 (5 bases). CDR3 length equals 15 residues. Trimming removed 8 bases at V and 8 bases at J, with 24 bases between. Germline CDR1 ENHRY, CDR2 SYGVKD. Here the CDR3 reads CAIPASGTPTRGYTF. The CDR3 bases are TGTGCCATCCCTGCATCCGGGACGCCAACCAGGGGCTACACCTTC.

This chain links TRBV5-5 with TRBJ2-7; the D is unclear. CDR1 SGHKS and CDR2 YYEKEE come from the germline V gene (reference sequence). Trimming took off 0 bases at V and 0 bases at J, with 10 bases between the two ends. The CDR3 contains 15 residues. CDR3 sequence: CASSLDYQSSYEQYF. The CDR3 DNA reads as TGTGCCAGCAGCTTGGACTATCAGAGCTCCTACGAGCAGTACTTC.

The chain couples TRBV12-3 or TRBV12-4 to TRBJ1-5; D call uncertain. The CDR3 is 13 residues long. Trimming took off 3 bases at V and 11 bases at J, with 14 bases between the two ends. The CDR3 loop reads CASSLGGTGTQHF. In nucleotides, the CDR3 is TGTGCCAGCAGTTTGGGTGGAACCGGGACCCAGCATTTT.

A few counts support this clonotype. The chain has TRBV20-1 and TRBJ2-1; D not certain. Germline CDR1 DFQATT, CDR2 SNEGSKA (reference sequence). The CDR3 runs 13 residues. Trimming took off 4 bases at V and 0 bases at J, with 7 bases between the two ends. CDR3 loop: CSAIGDSYNEQFF. The DNA of the CDR3 is TGCAGTGCTATTGGGGACTCCTACAATGAGCAGTTCTTC.